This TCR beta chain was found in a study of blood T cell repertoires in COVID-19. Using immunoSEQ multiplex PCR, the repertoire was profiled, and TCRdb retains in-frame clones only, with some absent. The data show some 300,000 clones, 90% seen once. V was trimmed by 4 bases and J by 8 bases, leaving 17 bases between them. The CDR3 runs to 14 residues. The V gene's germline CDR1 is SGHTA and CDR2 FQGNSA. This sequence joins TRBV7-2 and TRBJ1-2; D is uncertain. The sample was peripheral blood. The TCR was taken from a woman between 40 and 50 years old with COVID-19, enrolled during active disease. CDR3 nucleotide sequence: TGTGCCAGCAGCTCCGGAGTCCCCCCGAGCGGCTACACCTTC. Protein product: CASSSGVPPSGYTF.